What follows are 21 T cell receptor beta chains derived from one specimen sequenced in a study of blood T cell repertoires in COVID-19. Libraries were prepared by immunoSEQ multiplex PCR; TCRdb keeps only in-frame clonotypes and omits some of them. This repertoire shows approximately 290,000 clones, roughly 89% found once; its top ten account for about 0.8%. The sequencing input was peripheral blood. These receptors were obtained from a man younger than 40 with acute or convalescent COVID-19.

The CDR3 sequence: CASRFPGQGDTGELFF. DNA of the CDR3: TGTGCCAGCAGGTTTCCGGGACAGGGAGACACCGGGGAGCTGTTTTTT. V usage is TRBV7-3 and J usage is TRBJ2-2; 9 bases map to TRBD1. Losses at the gene ends were 6 bases for V and 3 bases for J; bases not matched to a gene: 8. This CDR3 is built from 16 residues. Germline CDR1 and CDR2: SGHTA and FQGTGA.

V is TRBV27 and J is TRBJ2-1, with D tentatively TRBD1 (8 bases). V lost 8 bases to trimming and J lost 2 bases, with 16 bases between them. The germline CDR1 and CDR2 sequences are MNHEY and SMNVEV (reference sequence). The CDR3 runs 15 residues. CDR3 region: CASQGAAGPYNEQFF. In DNA, the CDR3 is TGTGCCAGCCAGGGGGCAGCGGGACCCTACAATGAGCAGTTCTTC.

V usage is TRBV9 and J usage is TRBJ1-2; D remains ambiguous. Germline V gene sequence: CDR1 SGDLS, CDR2 YYNGEE. The CDR3 spans 12 residues. The V and J ends lost 2 bases and 7 bases respectively, with 9 bases between them. The CDR3 DNA reads as TGTGCCAGCAGCGTTCCGGTCACTGGCTACACCTTC. Its translation: CASSVPVTGYTF.

The rearrangement joins TRBV7-9 to TRBJ2-2, with D perhaps matching TRBD2 (5 bases). Germline loops: CDR1 SEHNR, CDR2 FQNEAQ (reference sequence). Trimming took off 1 base at V and 7 bases at J, with 10 bases between the two ends. The CDR3 runs 14 residues. In DNA form, the CDR3 reads TGTGCCAGCAGCTTAGGTTCCGGGATCGGGGAGCTGTTTTTT. Translated: CASSLGSGIGELFF.

The table lists this clone with a count of one. J is TRBJ1-5 and V is TRBV30, with a tentative D call TRBD1 (6 bases). The germline V and J ends were trimmed by 7 bases and 4 bases, with 14 bases remaining between them. The CDR3 sequence is 13 residues long. Germline V gene lookup returns CDR1 GTSNPN and CDR2 SVGIG (reference sequence). CDR3 in DNA: TGTGCCTTTGGGTTCAGGGGAAATCAGCCCCAGCATTTT. Translation gives CAFGFRGNQPQHF.

The rearrangement links TRBV28 to TRBJ2-2; 7 nucleotides align to TRBD2. Per germline, CDR1 MDHEN and CDR2 SYDVKM. The CDR3 has 16 residues. V was pared by 3 bases and J by 8 bases, with 12 bases of the junction left unmatched. CDR3 region: CASSFRTPREVGELFF. CDR3 DNA: TGTGCCAGCAGTTTTAGGACGCCTCGGGAGGTGGGGGAGCTGTTTTTT.

The chain recombines TRBV30 with TRBJ1-2; D is ambiguous. V lost 4 bases, J lost 4 bases, and 16 bases lay in between. CDR1 is GTSNPN and CDR2 is SVGIG in the germline V gene (reference sequence). The CDR3 loop spans 14 amino acids. Here the CDR3 reads CAWIQAWTSYGYTF. In DNA, the CDR3 is TGTGCCTGGATCCAAGCCTGGACTAGCTATGGCTACACCTTC.

The genes are TRBV12-3 or TRBV12-4 and TRBJ2-7; possibly TRBD1 for D (5 bases). Trimming stripped 3 bases from V and 4 bases from J, with 10 bases between. The CDR3 runs 13 residues. CDR3 coding DNA: TGTGCCAGCAGTTTGGGGCTTCTGTACGAGCAGTACTTC. Its protein product is CASSLGLLYEQYF.

This clone turned up a few times. V gene TRBV27 combines with J gene TRBJ1-6; TRBD1 aligns across 9 bases. This CDR3 contains 15 residues. V trimming: 1 base; J trimming: 10 bases; junction bases outside the gene matches: 5. Germline CDR1 and CDR2: MNHEY and SMNVEV (reference sequence). The CDR3 nucleotides are TGTGCCAGCAGTTTATTGGGACAGGGACGCTCACCCCTCCACTTT. Its translation is CASSLLGQGRSPLHF.

The rearrangement uses TRBV24-1 and TRBJ1-2; D is unclear. The CDR3 runs 14 residues. Germline loops: CDR1 KGHDR, CDR2 SFDVKD. The V end was cut by 6 bases, the J end by 8 bases, with 18 bases between. The CDR3 sequence: CATSRPDGPGGYTF. The CDR3 nucleotides read TGTGCCACCAGTAGACCTGACGGACCGGGGGGCTACACCTTC.

The V and J genes are TRBV7-9 and TRBJ1-1; 8 bases line up with TRBD1. CDR3 length equals 15 residues. The V and J ends lost 5 bases and 4 bases, in that order; junction bases with no gene match: 9. Germline CDR1 and CDR2: SEHNR and FQNEAQ (reference sequence). This CDR3 reads CASSRITGGTTEAFF. CDR3 coding DNA: TGTGCCAGCAGCAGAATCACAGGGGGAACCACTGAAGCTTTCTTT.

This clone was picked up one time. This chain links TRBV10-3 with TRBJ1-6, with 9 bases fitting TRBD1. The germline V gene encodes CDR1 ENHRY and CDR2 SYGVKD. The CDR3 runs 14 residues. With 6 bases clipped from V and 8 bases from J, the junction kept 5 bases outside the gene matches. Here the CDR3 DNA reads TGTGCCATCAGGGCCCGGACAGGGGATTCACCCCTCCACTTT. This gives the protein CAIRARTGDSPLHF.

This chain uses TRBV11-3 with TRBJ2-1, with 7 bases matching TRBD1. V was clipped by 5 bases and J by 8 bases; unmatched bases: 9. The V gene's germline CDR1 is SGHNT and CDR2 YENEEA. The CDR3 spans 14 residues. In nucleotides, the CDR3 is TGTGCCAGCAGCGAGGGACAGAACTTCCATGAGCAGTTCTTC. This sequence encodes CASSEGQNFHEQFF.

The V call is TRBV5-6, the J call TRBJ2-3; 10 nucleotides agree with TRBD2. Germline CDR1 and CDR2: SGHDT and YYEEEE. The J segment lost 5 bases and the V segment lost 4 bases, leaving 13 bases of the junction unmatched. The CDR3 spans 17 residues. This CDR3 is CASSMGAGGPVGDTQYF. The CDR3 region has the DNA TGTGCCAGCAGCATGGGAGCGGGGGGGCCAGTAGGAGATACGCAGTATTTT.

The rearrangement uses TRBV5-6 and TRBJ2-7; TRBD1 agrees at 10 bases. With V trimmed by 1 base and J by 7 bases, 11 bases remained unmatched. Germline CDR1 SGHDT, CDR2 YYEEEE. CDR3 length equals 16 residues. The CDR3 DNA sequence: TGTGCCAGCAGCTTGTCATCGACAGGGGGCTTCGGGGAGCAGTACTTC. This sequence encodes CASSLSSTGGFGEQYF.

This clone was seen only a few times. This chain connects TRBV9 to TRBJ1-5; D gene ambiguous. Germline V gene data show CDR1 as SGDLS and CDR2 as YYNGEE. The CDR3 consists of 15 residues. V was cut by 0 bases and J by 0 bases, with 7 bases left in between. The DNA for the CDR3 is TGTGCCAGCAGCGTAGGTCCTTCTAGCAATCAGCCCCAGCATTTT. Its translation is CASSVGPSSNQPQHF.

Regarding this clone: At one end the junction does not follow the germline gene, possibly because of a read error. V is TRBV28 and J is TRBJ1-2; no firm D call. The CDR3 totals 13 residues. CDR1 is MDHEN and CDR2 is SYDVKM in the germline V gene. The DNA of the CDR3 is TGTGCCAGCTCCTTCCCGGCCCCGGGGAGGATTGCCTTC. Encoded protein: CASSFPAPGRIAF.

The J gene is TRBJ1-1, the V gene TRBV5-1; D may be TRBD1 (6 bases). The CDR3 totals 16 residues. Germline loops: CDR1 SGHRS, CDR2 YFSETQ. Trimming removed 4 bases at V and 4 bases at J, with 20 bases between. The CDR3 bases are TGCGCCAGCAGCCCGTCAGGGGACACTTTGGTCACTGAAGCTTTCTTT. Protein product: CASSPSGDTLVTEAFF.

This clone was seen only once. The V gene is TRBV28, the J gene TRBJ1-2; TRBD1 aligns across 8 bases. J lost 8 bases, V lost 2 bases, and 4 bases had no gene match. The length of the CDR3 is 13 residues. Per the germline V gene, CDR1 is MDHEN and CDR2 is SYDVKM. CDR3 loop: CASSLRTGYGYTF. CDR3 bases: TGTGCCAGCAGTTTACGGACAGGGTACGGCTACACCTTC.

V and J are TRBV28 and TRBJ2-7; 13 bases are a match to TRBD2. Germline V CDR1 and CDR2: MDHEN, SYDVKM. The CDR3 is made up of 18 amino acids. V was pared by 3 bases and J by 3 bases, with 11 bases of the junction left unmatched. Written as DNA, the CDR3 is TGTGCCAGCAGTTTCTATGGACTAGCGGGGGCCATGAACTACGAGCAGTACTTC. It yields the protein CASSFYGLAGAMNYEQYF.

This clone was observed a handful of times. This CDR3 is CASSGQGKGNTEAFF. The CDR3 DNA follows: TGTGCCAGCAGCGGGCAGGGTAAAGGGAACACTGAAGCTTTCTTT. The chain is built from TRBV5-4 and TRBJ1-1, with a weak D call TRBD1 (5 bases). This CDR3 is built from 15 residues. V was clipped by 4 bases and J by 1 base, with 14 bases between them. Germline V lookup: CDR1 SGHNT, CDR2 YYREEE (reference sequence).